The 5 T cell receptor beta chains below come from one sample, sequenced in a study of technical replicates of blood from a handful of donors. Generated by immunoSEQ multiplex PCR, the TCRdb table keeps only in-frame clones and is missing some. The table shows more than 65,000 clones, with roughly 92% occurring only once. The sequenced sample consisted of T cells isolated from PBMCs. The receptor set was obtained from a human donor in good health.

The CDR3 region is CASSGFRGGYTF. The CDR3 coding sequence is TGTGCCAGCAGCGGGTTCAGGGGTGGCTACACCTTC. V and J are TRBV7-6 and TRBJ1-2, with a weak D call TRBD1 (6 bases). The CDR3 runs to 12 residues. V was cut by 5 bases and J by 7 bases, with 11 bases left in between. Germline CDR1 reads SGHVS; CDR2 reads FNYEAQ.

The chain combines TRBV27 with TRBJ1-4; 7 bases align to TRBD1. The ends lost 8 bases at V and 3 bases at J; junction bases unmatched: 15. The germline V gene encodes CDR1 MNHEY and CDR2 SMNVEV (reference sequence). CDR3 length: 17 residues. The CDR3, as DNA: TGTGCCAGCTCTTCTGACAGGGAGGAGTGGGCTAATGAAAAACTGTTTTTT. Translation: CASSSDREEWANEKLFF. The full variable domain, completed using reference TRBV27 and TRBJ1-4, is EAQVTQNPRYLITVTGKKLTVTCSQNMNHEYMSWYRQDPGLGLRQIYYSMNVEVTDKGDVPEGYKVSRKEKRNFPLILESPSPNQTSLYFCASSSDREEWANEKLFFGSGTQLSVL.

The chain is built from TRBV28 and TRBJ2-5, with TRBD1 identical over 10 bases. The CDR3 extends over 14 amino acids. J lost 9 bases, V lost 3 bases, and 7 bases had no gene match. Germline assignment: CDR1 MDHEN and CDR2 SYDVKM. CDR3 loop: CASSFPGQGRPQYF. The CDR3 region has the DNA TGTGCCAGCAGTTTTCCGGGACAGGGGCGTCCCCAGTACTTC.

V and J are TRBV7-6 and TRBJ2-1, with D maybe TRBD2 (6 bases). The CDR3 runs to 15 residues. V dropped 2 bases and J dropped 8 bases, with 16 bases sitting between them. Germline loops: CDR1 SGHVS, CDR2 FNYEAQ. As DNA, the CDR3 is TGTGCCAGCAGCTTACGAGGCGGGATTACCGATGAGCAGTTCTTC. Protein sequence: CASSLRGGITDEQFF.

This clone appeared a single time. The chain uses TRBV15 and TRBJ1-2; D is uncertain. V was clipped by 1 base and J by 8 bases, with 14 bases between them. The CDR3 length is 14 residues. Germline CDR1 reads LNHNV; CDR2 reads YYDKDF (reference sequence). The CDR3 here is CATSRVEVLGGYTF. In DNA form, the CDR3 reads TGTGCCACCAGCAGAGTGGAAGTCCTAGGAGGCTACACCTTC.